This is a list of T cell receptor beta chains from one sample in a study of cytomegalovirus exposure and HLA in healthy donors. Clones were read by immunoSEQ multiplex PCR, and TCRdb kept only the in-frame ones, dropping some. Among 110,000 to 150,000 clones listed, 60% to 85% were seen once. The sample was PBMCs. The source of these receptors is a man aged 18 to 29 in good health and CMV-seronegative. Each CDR3 is given with its conserved first and last residue. Each record gives: V gene, J gene, clone size, D gene, CDR3 DNA, CDR3 protein. A D gene is named only where the DNA matches it firmly. A clone size is listed for some rows: how often the clone was seen (once, few, many), or a class if it is expanded.

v_call: TRBV5-6; j_call: TRBJ2-2; clone_size: NA; d_call: TRBD1; cdr3_nt: TGTGCCAGCAGCTCCGGAGGGACAGGGGCGACCGGGGAGCTGTTTTTT; cdr3_aa: CASSSGGTGATGELFF
v_call: TRBV7-3; j_call: TRBJ2-1; clone_size: NA; d_call: TRBD1; cdr3_nt: TGTGCCAGCAGCAAACAGGGGGCAGGGTACAATGAGCAGTTCTTC; cdr3_aa: CASSKQGAGYNEQFF
v_call: TRBV6-5; j_call: TRBJ1-2; clone_size: NA; d_call: TRBD1; cdr3_nt: TGTGCCAGCAGTTACTCCCCCCGGGACAGGGATGGCTACACCTTC; cdr3_aa: CASSYSPRDRDGYTF
v_call: TRBV5-1; j_call: TRBJ1-1; clone_size: once; d_call: TRBD1; cdr3_nt: TGCGCCAGCAGCTTGGTGGGGACAGATAACACTGAAGCTTTCTTT; cdr3_aa: CASSLVGTDNTEAFF
v_call: TRBV27; j_call: TRBJ1-1; clone_size: NA; d_call: TRBD1; cdr3_nt: TGTGCCAGCAGCTGGGACAGGGGGACTGAAGCTTTCTTT; cdr3_aa: CASSWDRGTEAFF
v_call: TRBV7-9; j_call: TRBJ2-1; clone_size: NA; d_call: TRBD2; cdr3_nt: TGTGCCAGCAGCCGCGGGACTAGCGGGGGCCAATACAATGAGCAGTTCTTC; cdr3_aa: CASSRGTSGGQYNEQFF
v_call: TRBV7-2; j_call: TRBJ2-3; clone_size: few; d_call: NA; cdr3_nt: TGTGCCAGCAGCTTAGCGCGCACAGGCCCCCGCGATACGCAGTATTTT; cdr3_aa: CASSLARTGPRDTQYF
v_call: TRBV6-1; j_call: TRBJ1-4; clone_size: NA; d_call: NA; cdr3_nt: TGTGCCAGCAGTGAATGGGGGCCAACTAATGAAAAACTGTTTTTT; cdr3_aa: CASSEWGPTNEKLFF
v_call: TRBV6-5; j_call: TRBJ2-7; clone_size: NA; d_call: TRBD2; cdr3_nt: TGTGCCAGCAGTTTCACTAGCGGGAGGAGCTCCTACGAGCAGTACTTC; cdr3_aa: CASSFTSGRSSYEQYF
v_call: TRBV5-1; j_call: TRBJ1-1; clone_size: NA; d_call: NA; cdr3_nt: TGCGCCAGCAGCCCGGAAGTTGGGCGGAACACTGAAGCTTTCTTT; cdr3_aa: CASSPEVGRNTEAFF
v_call: TRBV6-6; j_call: TRBJ1-1; clone_size: NA; d_call: NA; cdr3_nt: TGTGCCAGCAGTCCCAGGGTTCTCACTGAAGCTTTCTTT; cdr3_aa: CASSPRVLTEAFF
v_call: TRBV4-1; j_call: TRBJ2-2; clone_size: few; d_call: TRBD1; cdr3_nt: TGCGCCAGCAGCCAACCCCCGGGACAGGGAAGTACCGGGGAGCTGTTTTTT; cdr3_aa: CASSQPPGQGSTGELFF
v_call: TRBV7-2; j_call: TRBJ2-7; clone_size: NA; d_call: NA; cdr3_nt: TGTGCCAGCAGCCGGAGCTCCTACGAGCAGTACTTC; cdr3_aa: CASSRSSYEQYF